This passage covers 26 T cell receptor beta chains from one sample sequenced in a study of T cells expressing NK-cell markers. With the 5' RACE reads reprocessed, TCRdb shows one record per CDR3 protein and no DNA. The sample includes roughly 380,000 distinct CDR3 sequences. Material: blood T cells: a sorted CD56 or NKG2C T cell subset, CD4+ or CD8+ T cells, or bulk PBMC T cells (not recorded which). Receptors were obtained from a man aged 18-75 years in good health.

The chain combines TRBV5-1 with TRBJ1-4. The CDR3 loop spans 16 amino acids. Germline V gene sequence: CDR1 SGHRS, CDR2 YFSETQ. CDR3 sequence reads: CASSLDRGSYNEKLFF.

The chain has TRBV23-1 and TRBJ2-1; TCRdb reports TRBD1, a call that lacks DNA to check it against. TRBV23-1 is an ORF, with its function uncertain. This CDR3 is built from 18 residues. The CDR3 sequence: CASRGRRPPTWEQCEQFF.

The rearrangement links TRBV9 to TRBJ2-1; TCRdb's D call of TRBD1 is untestable without DNA. CDR1 SGDLS and CDR2 YYNGEE come from the germline V gene. This CDR3 has 15 amino acids. The CDR3 spells CASTSDPSWDRGLFF. Complete variable domain (other parts from reference TRBV9 and TRBJ2-1): DSGVTQTPKHLITATGQRVTLRCSPRSGDLSVYWYQQSLDQGLQFLIQYYNGEERAKGNILERFSAQQFPDLHSELNLSSLELGDSALYFCASTSDPSWDRGLFFGPGTRLTVL.

The chain couples TRBV12-3 or TRBV12-4 to TRBJ2-1; there is no DNA to check the TCRdb D call of TRBD1. This CDR3 comprises 14 residues. CDR3 sequence reads: CASLKGGVLDEQFF.

The chain combines TRBV10-3 with TRBJ2-3; there is no DNA to check the TCRdb D call of TRBD2. Germline V CDR1 and CDR2: ENHRY, SYGVKD. This CDR3 has 14 amino acids. This CDR3 reads CAISNGGATDTQYF.

The genes are TRBV6-1 and TRBJ2-4; lacking DNA, the TRBD1 call made by TCRdb goes unchecked. The CDR3 consists of 17 residues. Per the germline V gene, CDR1 is MNHNS and CDR2 is SASEGT. This CDR3 reads CASRTSGVGFAKNIQYF.

The rearrangement uses TRBV20-1 and TRBJ2-7; TCRdb's assignment of TRBD1 cannot be checked, as there is no DNA. The CDR3 extends over 18 amino acids. The germline CDR1 and CDR2 sequences are DFQATT and SNEGSKA (reference sequence). CDR3: CSARGEAKMGQGGWEQYF.

V gene TRBV4-2 combines with J gene TRBJ2-5; TCRdb outputs TRBD1, but without DNA this stays unchecked. The germline V gene has CDR1 LGHNA and CDR2 YNFKEQ. CDR3 length: 16 residues. The CDR3 reads CASSQDPGGTGETQYF.

The gene calls are TRBV12-5 and TRBJ2-1. From germline, CDR1 is LGHNT and CDR2 FRNRAP. The CDR3 runs to 12 residues. CDR3 residues: CASGLTDGEQFF.

V gene TRBV6-4 combines with J gene TRBJ2-1; the D gene TCRdb calls, TRBD2, cannot be checked with no DNA. The germline gives CDR1 MRHNA, CDR2 SNTAGT. The CDR3 has 12 amino acids. The CDR3 here is CASSPSANEQFF.

This rearrangement joins TRBV25-1 to TRBJ2-7. CDR1 MGHDK and CDR2 SYGVNS come from the germline V gene. The CDR3 runs to 13 residues. The chain's CDR3 is CASGGQNYYEQYF.

This rearrangement joins TRBV11-1 to TRBJ2-4. The V gene's germline CDR1 is SGHAT and CDR2 FQDESV (reference sequence). This CDR3 is built from 17 residues. CDR3 region: CASSSRHVGSFKNIQYF.

CDR3 in amino acids: CASSLGAVTDTQYF. The rearrangement uses TRBV7-7 and TRBJ2-3; TCRdb indicates TRBD2, and absent DNA this call remains unverified. Germline CDR1 and CDR2: SSHAT and FNYEAQ (reference sequence). There are 14 residues in the CDR3. Complete variable domain (other parts from reference TRBV7-7 and TRBJ2-3): GAGVSQSPRYKVTKRGQDVTLRCDPISSHATLYWYQQALGQGPEFLTYFNYEAQPDKSGLPSDRFSAERPEGSISTLTIQRTEQRDSAMYRCASSLGAVTDTQYFGPGTRLTVL.

This chain links TRBV3-1 with TRBJ2-3; TCRdb proposes TRBD1, but this gene call is untestable without DNA. Germline CDR1 reads LGHDT; CDR2 reads YNNKEL (reference sequence). This CDR3 comprises 13 residues. CDR3 protein: CASSQTRFHTQYF.

The chain recombines TRBV5-1 with TRBJ1-3. This CDR3 is 13 amino acids long. The V gene's germline CDR1 is SGHRS and CDR2 YFSETQ. The CDR3 region is CASSLDWGNTIYF. Complete variable domain (other parts from reference TRBV5-1 and TRBJ1-3): KAGVTQTPRYLIKTRGQQVTLSCSPISGHRSVSWYQQTPGQGLQFLFEYFSETQRNKGNFPGRFSGRQFSNSRSEMNVSTLELGDSALYLCASSLDWGNTIYFGEGSWLTVV.

This chain links TRBV20-1 with TRBJ2-5; the D gene TCRdb calls, TRBD1, cannot be checked with no DNA. The germline gives CDR1 DFQATT, CDR2 SNEGSKA (reference sequence). CDR3 length: 13 residues. The CDR3 reads CSAKRGGQETQYF.

The V gene is TRBV10-2, the J gene TRBJ2-7. Per germline, CDR1 WSHSY and CDR2 SAAADI. The CDR3 covers 13 residues. The CDR3 here is CASSETELYEQYF.

The chain is built from TRBV19 and TRBJ1-5; the D call from TCRdb, TRBD1, cannot be confirmed without DNA. The germline V gene encodes CDR1 LNHDA and CDR2 SQIVND (reference sequence). This CDR3 is built from 16 residues. CDR3: CASVGSGRGRNQPQHF. Combining the CDR3 with reference TRBV19 and TRBJ1-5 gives the whole variable domain DGGITQSPKYLFRKEGQNVTLSCEQNLNHDAMYWYRQDPGQGLRLIYYSQIVNDFQKGDIAEGYSVSREKKESFPLTVTSAQKNPTAFYLCASVGSGRGRNQPQHFGDGTRLSIL.

The CDR3 protein is CSARKSGTGGNEQFF. The rearrangement uses TRBV20-1 and TRBJ2-1; no DNA is available, so the TRBD1 call from TCRdb remains unchecked. Germline assignment: CDR1 DFQATT and CDR2 SNEGSKA (reference sequence). CDR3 length: 15 amino acids.

The V call is TRBV11-2, the J call TRBJ2-3; TCRdb proposes TRBD2, but this gene call is untestable without DNA. The germline gives CDR1 SGHAT, CDR2 FQNNGV. The CDR3 length is 15 residues. CDR3 region: CASSRRGALYDTQYF. Drawing the rest from reference TRBV11-2 and TRBJ2-3, the complete variable domain is EAGVAQSPRYKIIEKRQSVAFWCNPISGHATLYWYQQILGQGPKLLIQFQNNGVVDDSQLPKDRFSAERLKGVDSTLKIQPAKLEDSAVYLCASSRRGALYDTQYFGPGTRLTVL.

V is TRBV7-2 and J is TRBJ2-3. The CDR3 is made up of 13 amino acids. CDR1 and CDR2 from the germline V gene are SGHTA and FQGNSA. Here the CDR3 reads CASTQYLTDTQYF. Supplemented by reference TRBV7-2 and TRBJ2-3, the full variable domain reads GAGVSQSPSNKVTEKGKDVELRCDPISGHTALYWYRQSLGQGLEFLIYFQGNSAPDKSGLPSDRFSAERTGGSVSTLTIQRTQQEDSAVYLCASTQYLTDTQYFGPGTRLTVL.

J is TRBJ2-1 and V is TRBV7-2; the D call of TRBD2 rests on TCRdb alone, since no DNA is present to check it. The CDR3 has 17 amino acids. CDR1 SGHTA and CDR2 FQGNSA come from the germline V gene. This chain's CDR3 is CASSLARTSGGYNEQFF.

J is TRBJ2-5 and V is TRBV20-1; the TRBD2 assignment by TCRdb is unverifiable without DNA. CDR3 length: 14 residues. Germline lookup yields CDR1 DFQATT and CDR2 SNEGSKA (reference sequence). This CDR3 reads CSAPTGGIQETQYF.

The chain links TRBV2 to TRBJ2-4; TCRdb outputs TRBD2, but without DNA this stays unchecked. The CDR3 runs to 14 residues. In germline, CDR1 is SNHLY, CDR2 FYNNEI. The CDR3 reads CASSELGPKNIQYF. The entire variable domain, with the rest obtained from reference TRBV2 and TRBJ2-4, is as follows: EPEVTQTPSHQVTQMGQEVILRCVPISNHLYFYWYRQILGQKVEFLVSFYNNEISEKSEIFDDQFSVERPDGSNFTLKIRSTKLEDSAMYFCASSELGPKNIQYFGAGTRLSVL.

The J gene is TRBJ2-1, the V gene TRBV7-2; TCRdb indicates TRBD1, and absent DNA this call remains unverified. CDR1 and CDR2 from the germline V gene are SGHTA and FQGNSA. The CDR3 is 17 residues long. The CDR3: CASSFRGGTGGDNEQFF.

The chain recombines TRBV7-2 with TRBJ2-1; TCRdb's assignment of TRBD2 cannot be checked, as there is no DNA. CDR1 is SGHTA and CDR2 is FQGNSA in the germline V gene. The CDR3 runs 16 residues. CDR3 protein: CASRSGGPGSYNEQFF.